Given below is one T cell receptor (beta chain) in context. Per the germline V gene, CDR1 is SGHTA and CDR2 is FQGTGA. The CDR3 spans 12 residues. V shed 5 bases and J shed 7 bases, with 8 bases lying between them. The data belong to a study of blood T cell repertoires in COVID-19. Study-level information: COVID-19 samples, acute and convalescent, were from the United States, Italy and Spain.

Clones were sequenced by immunoSEQ multiplex PCR, and TCRdb holds only the in-frame ones, with some missing. The data show more than 90,000 clones, roughly 80% seen once. Sequencing was carried out using peripheral blood. The chain has TRBV7-3 and TRBJ2-2, with a possible D match to TRBD1 (6 bases). The clonotype comes from a man in his 70s with acute or convalescent COVID-19. The CDR3 loop reads CASSKGVGELFF. In DNA, the CDR3 is TGTGCCAGCAGCAAGGGGGTCGGGGAGCTGTTTTTT.